The text below deals with one TCR beta chain. Its antigen remains unidentified. The sample belongs to a study of cytomegalovirus exposure and HLA in healthy donors. Study outcomes and limitations: Reports indicate that TCR beta sequences accurately predicted the HLA-A and HLA-B alleles of most subjects. Several top significant clusters appeared, in a later analysis, to be linked to common viral pathogens.

PCR involved 60 Vbeta and 13 Jbeta primers. Original processing methods: Later, roughly 80 million unique TCR beta chains were counted in an analysis, and approximately 10 million of them were shared. Assay used: immunoSEQ multiplex PCR; TCRdb lists only in-frame clones, some missing. The V and J calls and clone size come from that table; D and trimming were worked out from the DNA. The sample contains 150,000 to 200,000 clones, around 82% of which appear only once. The germline V gene encodes CDR1 SGHRS and CDR2 YFSETQ. This CDR3 region has 18 residues. J gave up 7 bases and V 0 bases, and 11 bases lay outside the gene matches.

The sequenced sample was PBMCs. The origin of this receptor is a man aged 50-59 years in good health and CMV-seropositive. The chain uses TRBV5-1 and TRBJ1-6, with TRBD1 matching over 9 bases. Written as DNA, the CDR3 is TGCGCCAGCAGCTTGGTATCGACAGGGGGGAGGTGGAATTCACCCCTCCACTTT. Protein product: CASSLVSTGGRWNSPLHF.